This passage covers 4 T cell receptor beta chains from one sample sequenced in a study of identical twins. One entry per CDR3 protein results from TCRdb running MiXCR on the 5' RACE reads. This table has 250,000 or so distinct CDR3 sequences, approximately 8.3% appearing once. These sequences were also reported in another study, on yellow fever vaccine responses in identical twins.

The sequenced sample consisted of CD8+ T cells sorted from blood. The receptors derive from a woman under 30 in good health.

The gene calls are TRBV7-2 and TRBJ1-5; D remains unclear. This CDR3 has 15 residues. CDR1 and CDR2 from the germline V gene are SGHTA and FQGNSA. V dropped 5 bases and J dropped 3 bases, with 14 bases sitting between them. CDR3: CASSPPSGNNQPQHF. The CDR3 DNA sequence: TGTGCCAGCAGCCCCCCTTCCGGGAACAATCAGCCCCAGCATTTT.

The chain employs TRBV13 and TRBJ2-1; D possibly corresponds to TRBD2 (5 bases). Germline values: CDR1 PRHDT, CDR2 FYEKMQ (reference sequence). The CDR3 length is 16 residues. V was pared by 4 bases and J by 5 bases, with 18 bases between. Here the CDR3 reads CASSSGISSIDNEQFF. CDR3 sequence (DNA): TGTGCCAGCAGCTCCGGGATTTCTTCAATTGACAATGAGCAGTTCTTC.

This clonotype was detected only a few times. The V and J genes are TRBV4-3 and TRBJ2-2; TRBD1 agrees at 9 bases. Unmatched junction bases numbered 11, after V lost 6 bases and J lost 6 bases. Per germline, CDR1 LGHNA and CDR2 YSLEER. The CDR3 length is 16 residues. The CDR3 loop is CASSRGQGRGAGELFF. The CDR3 DNA is TGCGCCAGCAGTCGTGGACAGGGGAGAGGCGCCGGGGAGCTGTTTTTT.

This clonotype occurred a few times. The CDR3 reads CASSFETRNTGELFF. In DNA, the CDR3 is TGTGCCAGCAGTTTCGAGACTAGGAACACCGGGGAGCTGTTTTTT. V is TRBV12-3 or TRBV12-4 and J is TRBJ2-2; D possibly corresponds to TRBD2 (6 bases). The V end lost 3 bases, the J end lost 1 base, and 9 bases lay between the germline ends. This CDR3 comprises 15 residues.